Listed below are T cell receptor beta chains from one sample, sequenced in a study of blood T cell repertoires in COVID-19. TCRdb keeps only in-frame clones here, not all; method: immunoSEQ multiplex PCR. This table holds some 190,000 clones, approximately 85% found once. Sequencing was carried out using peripheral blood. These receptors were collected from a man aged 55 to 69 with acute or convalescent COVID-19. Each CDR3 is given with its conserved first and last residue. D genes are given only for firm matches. The size of a clone is reported for some rows only, either as once, few or many, or as a class for expanded clones.

V: TRBV7-3; J: TRBJ2-5; D: TRBD2; size: NA; DNA: TGTGCCAGCAGTCCTGGACTAGCGGGAAGAGAGACCCAGTACTTC; CDR3: CASSPGLAGRETQYF
V: TRBV3-1/TRBV3-2; J: TRBJ2-1; D: TRBD2; size: NA; DNA: TGTGCCAGCAGCCAGGGACTAGCGGCTTCCAATGAGCAGTTCTTC; CDR3: CASSQGLAASNEQFF
V: TRBV11-3; J: TRBJ1-2; D: TRBD1; size: once; DNA: TGTGCCAGCAGCCACGACAGGGGGGCTGGCTACACCTTC; CDR3: CASSHDRGAGYTF
V: TRBV11-3; J: TRBJ2-1; D: NA; size: NA; DNA: TGTGCCAGCAGCTTTAGCGGCAATGAGCAGTTCTTC; CDR3: CASSFSGNEQFF
V: TRBV2; J: TRBJ2-1; D: NA; size: few; DNA: TGTGCCAGCCAGGCTTACAATGAGCAGTTCTTC; CDR3: CASQAYNEQFF
V: TRBV25-1; J: TRBJ1-4; D: NA; size: NA; DNA: TGTGCCAGCGCCCCGGCAGGGCAAACTAATGAAAAACTGTTTTTT; CDR3: CASAPAGQTNEKLFF
V: TRBV2; J: TRBJ2-5; D: TRBD1; size: NA; DNA: TGTGCCAGCAGTCGGGACAGGGGGCGAGGGACCCAGTACTTC; CDR3: CASSRDRGRGTQYF
V: TRBV10-3; J: TRBJ2-5; D: NA; size: NA; DNA: TGTGCCATCAGCCCTACTAGCCAAGAGACCCAGTACTTC; CDR3: CAISPTSQETQYF
V: TRBV5-1; J: TRBJ1-1; D: NA; size: once; DNA: TGCGCCAGCAGCTTGGTCTTCGAACGGGAAGCTTTCTTT; CDR3: CASSLVFEREAFF
V: TRBV7-9; J: TRBJ2-7; D: TRBD1; size: NA; DNA: TGTGCCAGCAGCTTAACAGGGGGCAAGAACGAGCAGTACTTC; CDR3: CASSLTGGKNEQYF
V: TRBV6-5; J: TRBJ1-2; D: TRBD1; size: few; DNA: TGTGCCAGCAGTTACGTTAGGACAGGGGGGGGCTATGGCTACACCTTC; CDR3: CASSYVRTGGGYGYTF
V: TRBV6-5; J: TRBJ2-7; D: NA; size: NA; DNA: TGTGCCAGCTACAAAGGGCTCGCAGGGTCGTACGAGCAGTACTTC; CDR3: CASYKGLAGSYEQYF
V: TRBV24-1; J: TRBJ1-1; D: NA; size: many; DNA: TGTGCCACCAGTGATTTGACTGGTTCCGCTTTCTTT; CDR3: CATSDLTGSAFF
V: TRBV3-1/TRBV3-2; J: TRBJ2-2; D: TRBD1; size: once; DNA: TGTGCCAGCAGCCGAACGATGGACAGGCCCTTGAACACCGGGGAGCTGTTTTTT; CDR3: CASSRTMDRPLNTGELFF
V: TRBV12-3/TRBV12-4; J: TRBJ2-3; D: NA; size: NA; DNA: TGTGCCAGCAGTCGCCCTTCCACAGGCACGCAGTATTTT; CDR3: CASSRPSTGTQYF
V: TRBV27; J: TRBJ2-3; D: NA; size: NA; DNA: TGTGCCAGCAGTTTAAAATGGAGCGCAGATACGCAGTATTTT; CDR3: CASSLKWSADTQYF
V: TRBV3-1/TRBV3-2; J: TRBJ2-7; D: TRBD2; size: NA; DNA: TGTGCCAGCAGCCCTACTAGCGGGAGGAACGAGCAGTACTTC; CDR3: CASSPTSGRNEQYF
V: TRBV29-1; J: TRBJ2-3; D: NA; size: NA; DNA: TGCAGCGGCAGGAAACGGACTAGCACAGATACGCAGTATTTT; CDR3: CSGRKRTSTDTQYF
V: TRBV10-3; J: TRBJ2-7; D: NA; size: NA; DNA: TGTGCCATCAGTGTGGCAGGGCTTTCTTACGAGCAGTACTTC; CDR3: CAISVAGLSYEQYF
V: TRBV19; J: TRBJ1-6; D: NA; size: NA; DNA: TGTGCCAGTAGTACTTCGGTAATCTCCTATAATTCACCCCTCCACTTT; CDR3: CASSTSVISYNSPLHF
V: TRBV5-5; J: TRBJ2-7; D: TRBD1; size: NA; DNA: TGTGCCAGCAGCCGACAGGGCGGCTCCTACGAGCAGTACTTC; CDR3: CASSRQGGSYEQYF
V: TRBV28; J: TRBJ2-7; D: NA; size: NA; DNA: TGTGCCAGCAGGCAGGGTAGTTCCTACGAGCAGTACTTC; CDR3: CASRQGSSYEQYF
V: TRBV25-1; J: TRBJ1-6; D: TRBD1; size: NA; DNA: TGTGCCAGCAGTGACACGCGACAGACAGGGGGCAATTCACCCCTCCACTTT; CDR3: CASSDTRQTGGNSPLHF
V: TRBV5-4; J: TRBJ1-1; D: TRBD1; size: NA; DNA: TGTGCCAGCAGCTTGGCCGCGACAGGGAGCGACACTGAAGCTTTCTTT; CDR3: CASSLAATGSDTEAFF
V: TRBV7-3; J: TRBJ2-7; D: NA; size: NA; DNA: TGTGCCAGCAGCTTGGGCTTCTCCTACGAGCAGTACTTC; CDR3: CASSLGFSYEQYF
V: TRBV12-5; J: TRBJ2-1; D: NA; size: NA; DNA: TGTGCTAGTGTCCGTAACGGCTACAATGAGCAGTTCTTC; CDR3: CASVRNGYNEQFF
V: TRBV7-8; J: TRBJ2-1; D: TRBD2; size: few; DNA: TGTGCCAGCAGCTTAGGGACTAGCGGCAATGAGCAGTTCTTC; CDR3: CASSLGTSGNEQFF
V: TRBV24-1; J: TRBJ2-1; D: NA; size: NA; DNA: TGTGCCACCGGGAGAGGGACAGAGCAGTTCTTC; CDR3: CATGRGTEQFF
V: TRBV6-1; J: TRBJ2-1; D: NA; size: NA; DNA: TGTGCCAGCAGTGAAGTGGCGGTAGCGAATCGGCAGTTCTTC; CDR3: CASSEVAVANRQFF
V: TRBV7-9; J: TRBJ2-7; D: TRBD2; size: NA; DNA: TGTGCCAGCAGCTTATGGAGAGCAAGCCTAGCGGGGCCCACCTACGAGCAGTACTTC; CDR3: CASSLWRASLAGPTYEQYF
V: TRBV28; J: TRBJ2-7; D: TRBD1; size: NA; DNA: TGTGCCAGCAGTTCCGGGACAGTGGCCTACGAGCAGTACTTC; CDR3: CASSSGTVAYEQYF
V: TRBV28; J: TRBJ2-4; D: TRBD1; size: NA; DNA: TGTGCCAGCGGGAAGAGACAGGGGAGCAAAAACATTCAGTACTTC; CDR3: CASGKRQGSKNIQYF
V: TRBV18; J: TRBJ1-1; D: TRBD1; size: NA; DNA: TGTGCCAGCTCACCGGACAGGGTGGGGGTAGCTTTCTTT; CDR3: CASSPDRVGVAFF
V: TRBV15; J: TRBJ2-7; D: TRBD2; size: NA; DNA: TGTGCCACCAGTGCTAGCGGGAGTCTCTACGAGCAGTACTTC; CDR3: CATSASGSLYEQYF
V: TRBV21-1; J: TRBJ1-6; D: NA; size: NA; DNA: TGTGCCAGCAGAGAGAAGTCGGGACAGCATAATTCACCCCTCCACTTT; CDR3: CASREKSGQHNSPLHF
V: TRBV28; J: TRBJ1-6; D: NA; size: once; DNA: TGTGCCAGCAGTTTACTTCGGGGTGGCCTCCACTTT; CDR3: CASSLLRGGLHF
V: TRBV4-1; J: TRBJ2-7; D: TRBD1; size: NA; DNA: TGCGCCAGCAGCCAAGGACAGGGCGCCTACGAGCAGTACTTC; CDR3: CASSQGQGAYEQYF
V: TRBV27; J: TRBJ1-4; D: NA; size: NA; DNA: TGTGCCAGCAGCTATGGAGGAGGTCTTTACGGTGAAAAACTGTTTTTT; CDR3: CASSYGGGLYGEKLFF
V: TRBV5-6; J: TRBJ1-1; D: NA; size: once; DNA: TGTGCCAGCAGCTTGCTGGGCTACAACACTGAAGCTTTCTTT; CDR3: CASSLLGYNTEAFF